This T cell receptor (beta chain) originates from a study of T cell repertoires in cytomegalovirus infection. About the research overall: CMV infection and matching HLA type were both indicated by public TCR beta signatures. Study outcomes and limitations: HLA-C-restricted CMV clonotypes gave the most frequent clonotype in two of eight donors. People with CMV and the relevant HLA were identified by cumulative public TCR beta family frequency.

In TCRdb, the reads were re-called with MiXCR into one record per CDR3 protein. Here the sample spans about 680,000 distinct CDR3 sequences, roughly 24% being singletons. Details on this clonotype: The target antigen is unknown.

Germline V gene sequence: CDR1 MNHNY, CDR2 SVGAGI (reference sequence). The trim removed 4 bases at V and 4 bases at J, leaving 9 bases unmatched. There are 16 residues in the CDR3. V usage is TRBV6-6 and J usage is TRBJ2-5, with 10 bases identical to TRBD1. Sequencing input: CD8+ T cells from PBMCs. This clonotype originated in a human donor in good health (CMV status not recorded). Some clones in this sample may be carry-over from other donors' samples. The chain's CDR3 is CASSSSRQGAGETQYF. In nucleotides, the CDR3 is TGTGCCAGCAGTTCGTCGAGACAGGGGGCGGGAGAGACCCAGTACTTC.